The rows below give T cell receptor beta chains drawn from one sample of a study of Ad26.COV2.S vaccination and SARS-CoV-2 variants. TCRdb keeps only in-frame clones here, not all; method: immunoSEQ multiplex PCR. The sample has fewer than 400,000 clones; approximately 87% are singletons. The starting material was peripheral blood, obtained in a trial of Ad26.COV2.S vaccine versus placebo. The receptors stem from a person aged 18-65 years who received the Ad26.COV2.S COVID-19 vaccine or a placebo. The CDR3 runs from the conserved cysteine through the conserved F or W.

V gene | CDR3 length | CDR3 protein
TRBV7-9 | 11 | CASSLNTEAFF
TRBV7-6 | 12 | CASSYSNEKLFF
TRBV2 | 17 | CASRMGTGAVKNTEAFF
TRBV5-4 | 14 | CASRERDAWTEAFF
TRBV14 | 13 | CASSQGRAETQYF
TRBV7-2 | 15 | CASSLGPNHQYEQYF
TRBV6-2/TRBV6-3 | 16 | CASSYSDRGARVEAFF
TRBV5-4 | 14 | CASSSPLGTDTQYF
TRBV12-3/TRBV12-4 | 13 | CASSEDYNSPLHF
TRBV15 | 13 | CATSRSYTGELFF
TRBV28 | 16 | CASSSPSGGQGGELFF
TRBV5-1 | 15 | CASSFGQGTPYEQYF